This TCR beta chain was documented in a study of CD8 T cells in ankylosing spondylitis. General study findings and limits: Reportedly, significant enrichment of disease-linked clones occurred in matched ankylosing spondylitis synovial fluid. Disease-associated clonotypes exhibited CD8+ identity and were relatively infrequent in peripheral blood. For ankylosing spondylitis blood, a TCR beta motif of seven to nine highly homologous variants appeared characteristic.

This clonotype was recorded at least ten times. What it recognizes is unknown. With molecular barcodes, quantitative 5'-RACE was used to make the TCR beta libraries. Via MiXCR, TCRdb re-called the 5' RACE reads, giving one row per CDR3 protein. The data hold 200,000 to 250,000 distinct CDR3 sequences, with 6% to 8% observed a single time. The sample was blood, either unsorted or a sorted T cell fraction (not recorded which). The source of this sequence is a male donor with ankylosing spondylitis.

This CDR3 reads CASSVGTAAEAFF. CDR3 nucleotide sequence: TGTGCCAGCAGCGTAGGGACAGCGGCTGAAGCTTTCTTT. The rearrangement joins TRBV9 to TRBJ1-1; TRBD1 is a possible D gene (6 bases). V lost 0 bases and J lost 6, with 9 bases in between. The CDR3 sequence is 13 residues long. The germline V gene has CDR1 SGDLS and CDR2 YYNGEE.